This T cell receptor (beta chain) was recovered during a study of blood T cell repertoires in COVID-19 (dated by TCRdb to about 2020). The study in broad terms: The collaborator samples originated in the United States, Italy and Spain and spanned the acute and convalescent phases of COVID-19. Deeply sampled blood TCRbeta repertoires from subjects exposed to, actively infected with, or recovered from COVID-19 were included in the dataset. HLA class I and class II types, where available, came from metadata supplied by the sample provider rather than from assay-based typing. Nearly every sample came with metadata listing a de-identified subject ID, COVID-19 status, age in years and sex. The repertoires were made available in a free public database intended to serve as a resource for research on the immune response to SARS-CoV-2. The samples were drawn from two sources: the first 160 participants of the ongoing ImmuneRACE study, and over 950 subjects contributed by 6 global collaborators. The material from the prospective study consisted of cDNA or gDNA derived from T cells, B-cell-depleted T cells, or PBMCs.

In the germline V gene (reference sequence), CDR1 corresponds to SSHAT and CDR2 to FNYEAQ. Measured from the cysteine to the phenylalanine, the CDR3 is 15 residues long. The entry retains the CDR3 DNA only, 45 bases that are in frame from base 1. General findings and caveats noted by the study authors: The quantity of clinical and demographic metadata differed by source and by participant and was supplied without curation.

As regards this clone: What antigen it recognizes has not been identified. Its ends do not fully match the called genes, so a read error is possible.

The immunoSEQ Assay, a bias-controlled multiplex PCR, was used to amplify TCRbeta CDR3 regions from genomic DNA. Per the source publication's procedure: Nucleated cell counts per sample were estimated from amplification of reference gene primers within the assay. To quantify the absolute abundance of each unique TCRbeta CDR3 rearrangement, sequence reads were collapsed and filtered. For each sample, productive Simpson clonality was calculated as the square root of Simpson's diversity index over productive rearrangements. The table was pulled from immuneACCESS by TCRdb, which kept in-frame rearrangements only. Such tables lose some clones; where checked, under half of the loss comes from unresolved V genes, and the rest has no known cause. V and J calls plus clone size are reproduced from that table; the DNA served to infer D and trimming. The sample data list about 59,000 clones, and 91% of these were observed just once. The leading ten clones occupy roughly 9% of the sample.

The collaborating institutions used their own protocols to collect whole blood in K2EDTA tubes. For TCRbeta analysis, collaborator samples were shipped as frozen whole blood, as isolated PBMCs, or as DNA extracted from either sample type. What was sequenced was peripheral blood. The V and J genes are TRBV7-7 and TRBJ2-2, and perhaps TRBD2 as D gene, on 6 matching bases. This clonotype originated in a human donor in a cohort sampled during active COVID-19. The DNA sequence is given as TGTGCTAGCAGCCGCGGGACCACGAACACCGGGGAGCTGTTTTTT. This sequence encodes CASSRGTTNTGELFF.